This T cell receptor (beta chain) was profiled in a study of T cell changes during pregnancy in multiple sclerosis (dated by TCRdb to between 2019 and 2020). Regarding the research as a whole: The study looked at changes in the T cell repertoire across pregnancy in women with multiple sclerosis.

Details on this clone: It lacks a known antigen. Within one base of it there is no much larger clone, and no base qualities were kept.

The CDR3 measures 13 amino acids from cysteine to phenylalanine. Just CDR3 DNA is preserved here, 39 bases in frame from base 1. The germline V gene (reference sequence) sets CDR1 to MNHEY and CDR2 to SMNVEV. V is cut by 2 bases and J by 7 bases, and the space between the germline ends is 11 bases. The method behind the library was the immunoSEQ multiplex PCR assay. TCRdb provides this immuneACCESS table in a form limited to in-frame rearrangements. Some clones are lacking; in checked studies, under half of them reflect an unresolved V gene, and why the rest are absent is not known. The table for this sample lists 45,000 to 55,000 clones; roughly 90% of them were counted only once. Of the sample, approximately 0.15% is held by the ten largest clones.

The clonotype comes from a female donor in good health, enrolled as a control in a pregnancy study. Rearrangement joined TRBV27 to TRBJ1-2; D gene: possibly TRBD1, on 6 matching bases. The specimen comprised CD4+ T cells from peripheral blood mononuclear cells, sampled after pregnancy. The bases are TGTGCCAGCAGTTTACCCACAGGGCGTGGCTACACCTTC. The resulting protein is CASSLPTGRGYTF.